These 4 T cell receptor beta chains came from one sample sequenced in a study of PD-1 blockade in classical Hodgkin lymphoma. All the patients suffered relapse after autologous stem cell transplantation, and brentuximab vedotin exposure differed. The table came from immunoSEQ multiplex PCR; TCRdb's copy has only in-frame clones and leaves some out. The table records about 94,000 clones, roughly nine tenths of them present only once. The source was peripheral blood mononuclear cells (PBMCs), collected before the second cycle of nivolumab. These receptors all stem from a human donor with classical Hodgkin lymphoma.

This sequence joins TRBV4-2 and TRBJ1-1; D possibly corresponds to TRBD1 (5 bases). This CDR3 region has 15 residues. Germline CDR1 is LGHNA and CDR2 is YNFKEQ. V lost 1 base to trimming and J lost 3 bases, with 12 bases between them. The CDR3 region is CASSQVGRADTEAFF. CDR3 nucleotide sequence: TGTGCCAGCAGCCAAGTTGGCAGGGCGGACACTGAAGCTTTCTTT.

V usage is TRBV7-2 and J usage is TRBJ1-1; 9 bases align to TRBD1. The CDR3 sequence is 17 residues long. V trimming: 0 bases; J trimming: 1 base; junction bases outside the gene matches: 6. Germline values: CDR1 SGHTA, CDR2 FQGNSA. As DNA, the CDR3 is TGTGCCAGCAGCTTAGCGAGGACAGGGGATGGGAACACTGAAGCTTTCTTT. Its translation is CASSLARTGDGNTEAFF.

This clone has just one count. The chain links TRBV13 to TRBJ2-1; no clear D. Trimming left V 0 bases short and J 4 bases short, with 7 bases between. Per germline, CDR1 PRHDT and CDR2 FYEKMQ (reference sequence). CDR3 length equals 14 residues. In DNA, the CDR3 is TGTGCCAGCAGCTTAGGCCAGGCATACAATGAGCAGTTCTTC. Protein: CASSLGQAYNEQFF.

This clone has just a few counts. This rearrangement joins TRBV19 to TRBJ2-1, with D unresolved. Trimming took 1 base from V and 2 from J, leaving 3 bases between them. Germline lookup yields CDR1 LNHDA and CDR2 SQIVND (reference sequence). This CDR3 region has 13 residues. CDR3 nucleotide sequence: TGTGCCAGTAGTATAGCCACCTACAATGAGCAGTTCTTC. Amino acids: CASSIATYNEQFF.